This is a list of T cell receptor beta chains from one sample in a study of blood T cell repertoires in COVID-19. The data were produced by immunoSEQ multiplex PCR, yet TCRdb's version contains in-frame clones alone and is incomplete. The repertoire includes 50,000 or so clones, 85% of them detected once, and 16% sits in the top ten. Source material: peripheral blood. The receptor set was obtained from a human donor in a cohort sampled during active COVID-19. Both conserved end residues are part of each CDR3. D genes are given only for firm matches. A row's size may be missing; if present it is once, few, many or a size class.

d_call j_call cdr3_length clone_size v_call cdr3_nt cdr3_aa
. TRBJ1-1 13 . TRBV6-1 TGTGCCAGCAGTGAAGCCCAGGGGACTGAAGCTTTCTTT CASSEAQGTEAFF
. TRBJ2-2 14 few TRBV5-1 TGCGCCAGCAGCTATTTGAGTGGTGCCGGGGAGCTGTTTTTT CASSYLSGAGELFF
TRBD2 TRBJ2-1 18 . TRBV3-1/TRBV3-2 TGTGCCAGCGGGTCTACCAGCGGGAGCGGGGGCTCCTACAATGAGCAGTTCTTC CASGSTSGSGGSYNEQFF
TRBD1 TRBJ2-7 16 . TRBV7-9 TGTGCCAGCAGCTCAGAACCGGGACAGGGTGCCGACGAGCAGTACTTC CASSSEPGQGADEQYF
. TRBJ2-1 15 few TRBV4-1 TGCGCCAGCAGCCAAATTGGAGGGATTGACAATGAGCAGTTCTTC CASSQIGGIDNEQFF
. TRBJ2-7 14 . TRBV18 TGTGCCAGCTCACCCTTTAGAAGTACCTACGAGCAGTACTTC CASSPFRSTYEQYF
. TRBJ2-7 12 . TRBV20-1 TGCAGTGCTAGTGCAGGGCCGGCCGAGCAGTACTTC CSASAGPAEQYF
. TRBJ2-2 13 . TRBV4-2 TGTGCCAGCAGCCTGGGAGTGTCCGGGGAGCTGTTTTTT CASSLGVSGELFF
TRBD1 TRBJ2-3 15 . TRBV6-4 TGTGCCAGCAGTGACGCGACAGGGGAGACAGATACGCAGTATTTT CASSDATGETDTQYF
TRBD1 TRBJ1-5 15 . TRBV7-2 TGTGCCAGCAGCTTAGGCGGACAGGGGAATCAGCCCCAGCATTTT CASSLGGQGNQPQHF
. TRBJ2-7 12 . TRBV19 TGTGCCAGTAGTGGCCCAAACTACGAGCAGTACTTC CASSGPNYEQYF
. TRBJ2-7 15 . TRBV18 TGTGCCAGCTCACCCCCGGGACACAGCTCCTACGAGCAGTACTTC CASSPPGHSSYEQYF
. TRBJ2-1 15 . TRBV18 TGTGCCAGCTCATCCTTAGGGGATTCCTACAATGAGCAGTTCTTC CASSSLGDSYNEQFF
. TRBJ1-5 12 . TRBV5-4 TGTGCCAGCAGCGACGGGGGGCGAGCCCAGCATTTT CASSDGGRAQHF
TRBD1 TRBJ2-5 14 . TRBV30 TGTGCCTGGAGCGAGACAGGGTTTAGGGAGACCCAGTACTTC CAWSETGFRETQYF
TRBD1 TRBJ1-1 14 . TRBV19 TGTGCCAGTAGTCCGACAGGGAAAAGCACTGAAGCTTTCTTT CASSPTGKSTEAFF
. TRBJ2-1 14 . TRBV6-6 TGTGCCAGCAGTGTCCGGGGACAAGTCAATGAGCAGTTCTTC CASSVRGQVNEQFF
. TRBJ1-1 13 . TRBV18 TGTGCCAGCTCGAGGGATTGGAACACTGAAGCTTTCTTT CASSRDWNTEAFF
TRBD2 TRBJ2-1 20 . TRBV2 TGTGCCAGCAGGACGCCGGGACTAGCGGGAGGGCCGGAATCCTACAATGAGCAGTTCTTC CASRTPGLAGGPESYNEQFF
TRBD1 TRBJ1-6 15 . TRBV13 TGTGCCAGCAGCCCGGGACAGGGGTTTAATTCACCCCTCCACTTT CASSPGQGFNSPLHF
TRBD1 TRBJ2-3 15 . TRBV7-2 TGTGCCAGCAGCCCTCGGACAGGGTCGGCAGATACGCAGTATTTT CASSPRTGSADTQYF
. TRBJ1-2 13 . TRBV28 TGTGCCAGCAGTCCTCGGGGGGCAGGTGGCTACACCTTC CASSPRGAGGYTF
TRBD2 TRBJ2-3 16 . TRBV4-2 TGTGCCAGCAGCCAAGAAACTAGCGGGTTCACAGATACGCAGTATTTT CASSQETSGFTDTQYF
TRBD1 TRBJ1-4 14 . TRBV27 TGTGCCAGCAGCCCAGGGGGGTCTAATGAAAAACTGTTTTTT CASSPGGSNEKLFF
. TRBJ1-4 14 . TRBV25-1 TGTGCCAGCAGTGAATATTCTGCAGGTGGAAAACTGTTTTTT CASSEYSAGGKLFF
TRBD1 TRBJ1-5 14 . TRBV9 TGTGCCAGCAGCGTGGGACAGGGCGGTCAGCCCCAGCATTTT CASSVGQGGQPQHF
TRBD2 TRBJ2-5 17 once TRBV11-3 TGTGCCAGCAGCCCACTCCCGGGACTAGCAGCTCAAGAGACCCAGTACTTC CASSPLPGLAAQETQYF
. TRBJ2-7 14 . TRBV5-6 TGTGCCAGCAGCTTGCAGGCATACTCCTACGAGCAGTACTTC CASSLQAYSYEQYF
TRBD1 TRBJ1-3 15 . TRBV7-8 TGTGCCAGCAGCTTAGCCCCGGGACAGGGAAACACCATATATTTT CASSLAPGQGNTIYF
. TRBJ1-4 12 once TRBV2 TGTGCCAGCAGTCGGACAGATGAAAAACTGTTTTTT CASSRTDEKLFF
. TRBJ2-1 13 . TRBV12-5 TGTGCTAGTGGTTTGGGCCCAGTCAATGAGCAGTTCTTC CASGLGPVNEQFF
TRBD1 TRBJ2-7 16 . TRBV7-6 TGTGCCAGCAGTAGCCAGGGGGCGGGGAGCTCCTACGAGCAGTACTTC CASSSQGAGSSYEQYF
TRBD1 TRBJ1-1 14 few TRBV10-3 TGTGCCATCAGTGGCGGACAGGGGGCTACCGAAGCTTTCTTT CAISGGQGATEAFF
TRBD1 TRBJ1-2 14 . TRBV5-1 TGCGCCAGCAGCTATGGTCAGGGGGAATATGGCTACACCTTC CASSYGQGEYGYTF
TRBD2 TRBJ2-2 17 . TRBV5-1 TGCGCCAGCAGCCCCCCACTAGCGGGGCTGAACACCGGGGAGCTGTTTTTT CASSPPLAGLNTGELFF
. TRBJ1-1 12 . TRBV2 TGTGCCGAAAACCCAAGGGGCACTGAAGCTTTCTTT CAENPRGTEAFF
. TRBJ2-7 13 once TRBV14 TGTGCCAGCAGCCAAATGCGGTCTCACGAGCAGTACTTC CASSQMRSHEQYF
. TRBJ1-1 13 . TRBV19 TGTGCCAGTAGTACCCGACAGGCCGATGAAGCTTTCTTT CASSTRQADEAFF
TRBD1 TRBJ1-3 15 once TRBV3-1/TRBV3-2 TGTGCCAGCAGCCAAGTTCGGACAGGGGGAAACACCATATATTTT CASSQVRTGGNTIYF
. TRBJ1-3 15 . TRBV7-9 TGTGCCAGCAGCTTTGAGGGAGGGTCTGGAAACACCATATATTTT CASSFEGGSGNTIYF
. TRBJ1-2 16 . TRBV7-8 TGTGCCAGCAGCCAACGGAGTCTGGGAGGGAACTATGGCTACACCTTC CASSQRSLGGNYGYTF
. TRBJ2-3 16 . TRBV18 TGTGCCAGCTCACCACGCCATGCAGGGGGCACAGATACGCAGTATTTT CASSPRHAGGTDTQYF
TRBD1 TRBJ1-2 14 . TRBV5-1 TGCGCCAGCAGCCCGGGACAGACCAGTTATGGCTACACCTTC CASSPGQTSYGYTF
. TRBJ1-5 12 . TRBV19 TGTGCCACAACAGGGAAGAATCAGCCCCAGCATTTT CATTGKNQPQHF
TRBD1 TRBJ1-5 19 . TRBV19 TGTGCCAGTAGTATAGACGCCGGGACAGGGTACTATAGCAATCAGCCCCAGCATTTT CASSIDAGTGYYSNQPQHF
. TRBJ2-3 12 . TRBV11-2 TGTGCCAGCAGCAGCTCGTCGAAGACGCAGTATTTT CASSSSSKTQYF
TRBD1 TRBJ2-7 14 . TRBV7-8 TGTGCCAGCAGCCTACAGGGGAGCTCCTACGAGCAGTACTTC CASSLQGSSYEQYF
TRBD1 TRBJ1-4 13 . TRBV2 TGTGCCAGCAGTACAGGGGGTTTGGAAAAACTGTTTTTT CASSTGGLEKLFF
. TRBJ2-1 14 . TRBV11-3 TGTGCCAGCAGCTTAGGCGGGCTGTACAATGAGCAGTTCTTC CASSLGGLYNEQFF
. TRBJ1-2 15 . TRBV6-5 TGTGCCAGCAGTTACTCGCTCCGGGGAACCAATGGCTACACCTTC CASSYSLRGTNGYTF
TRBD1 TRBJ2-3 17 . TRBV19 TGTGCCAGTAGTATGGGGACAGTTTTTGGATATAGAGATACGCAGTATTTT CASSMGTVFGYRDTQYF
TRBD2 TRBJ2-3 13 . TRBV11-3 TGTGCCAGCAGCTTAGGTTTAGCGGGTACGCAGTATTTT CASSLGLAGTQYF
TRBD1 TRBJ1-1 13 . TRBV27 TGTGCCAGCAGTTTCCAGGGGGCCACTGAAGCTTTCTTT CASSFQGATEAFF
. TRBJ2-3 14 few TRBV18 TGTGCCAGCTCACCCAGGGAAGCCACAGATACGCAGTATTTT CASSPREATDTQYF
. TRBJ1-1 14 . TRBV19 TGTGCCAGTGGTGGGGGGGGCGTTCGCACTGAAGCTTTCTTT CASGGGGVRTEAFF